This is a list of T cell receptor beta chains from one sample in a study of blood T cell repertoires in COVID-19. Sequencing was performed with immunoSEQ multiplex PCR; in TCRdb, only in-frame clones are kept and a portion is missing. Of roughly 180,000 clones listed, roughly nine tenths were seen once; the top ten hold around 2.3%. The sequencing input was peripheral blood. Receptor source: a man in his 70s with active or convalescent COVID-19. Both conserved end residues are part of each CDR3. D genes are given only for firm matches. Part of the rows lack a size; the others show once, few, many or a class for expanded clones.

J | D | V | size | length | DNA | CDR3
TRBJ2-5 | TRBD2 | TRBV7-2 | - | 15 | TGTGCCAGCAGCTTAGTAACTAGCGGGAGGGACACCCAGTACTTC | CASSLVTSGRDTQYF
TRBJ2-3 | TRBD2 | TRBV5-1 | - | 15 | TGCGCCAGCAGGGCTAGCGGGGGTCTGGGAGATACGCAGTATTTT | CASRASGGLGDTQYF
TRBJ2-7 | TRBD2 | TRBV5-4 | - | 16 | TGTGCCAGCAGCTTGGACGCTAGCGGGGGTACCTACGAGCAGTACTTC | CASSLDASGGTYEQYF
TRBJ1-4 | TRBD1 | TRBV30 | - | 12 | TGTGCCTGGGGGGGACAGGCAGAAAAACTGTTTTTT | CAWGGQAEKLFF
TRBJ2-7 | TRBD2 | TRBV11-2 | - | 16 | TGTGCCAGCAGCGGACCGGGACTAGCGGACCCCTACGAGCAGTACTTC | CASSGPGLADPYEQYF
TRBJ2-1 | TRBD1 | TRBV25-1 | - | 15 | TGTGCCAGCAGTATCGCAGGGGGCGCCTACAATGAGCAGTTCTTC | CASSIAGGAYNEQFF
TRBJ1-4 | TRBD1 | TRBV3-1/TRBV3-2 | - | 17 | TGTGCCAGCAGCCAATCACAGGGGGCGCGGACTAATGAAAAACTGTTTTTT | CASSQSQGARTNEKLFF
TRBJ1-1 | - | TRBV7-2 | - | 15 | TGTGCCAGCAGCCATAGGGGTAGGGGGAACACTGAAGCTTTCTTT | CASSHRGRGNTEAFF
TRBJ2-3 | - | TRBV4-3 | - | 12 | TGCGCCAGCAGCCAAGATAGACAGACGCAGTATTTT | CASSQDRQTQYF
TRBJ2-2 | TRBD2 | TRBV2 | - | 15 | TGTGCCAGCAGTGACCAAGCGGGAGGGGCCGGGGAGCTGTTTTTT | CASSDQAGGAGELFF
TRBJ2-3 | TRBD2 | TRBV6-2/TRBV6-3 | - | 16 | TGTGCCAGCAGTACCTACCGGGACTACCCCATCGGCACGCAGTATTTT | CASSTYRDYPIGTQYF
TRBJ2-7 | TRBD1 | TRBV30 | - | 14 | TGTGCCTGTCTGGGGGGGACAGGGATTTACGAGCAGTACTTC | CACLGGTGIYEQYF
TRBJ1-6 | - | TRBV3-1/TRBV3-2 | - | 17 | TGTGCCAGCAGCCACCGGACCGGGAGCTCCTATAATTCACCCCTCCACTTT | CASSHRTGSSYNSPLHF
TRBJ1-2 | - | TRBV10-1 | - | 17 | TGCGCCAGCAGTGAGGGCATGACAGGTTTGTTTAACTATGGCTACACCTTC | CASSEGMTGLFNYGYTF
TRBJ2-7 | - | TRBV7-8 | - | 13 | TGTGCCAGCAGCACTGGGAGAGCCTACGAGCAGTACTTC | CASSTGRAYEQYF
TRBJ2-7 | TRBD1 | TRBV28 | - | 14 | TGTGCCAGCAGTTTCGACAGGGGGGCCTACGAGCAGTACTTC | CASSFDRGAYEQYF
TRBJ1-2 | TRBD1 | TRBV5-1 | - | 16 | TGCGCCAGCAGCTTGGTTGGGACAGGGGGCTTTTCTGGCTACACCTTC | CASSLVGTGGFSGYTF
TRBJ2-7 | TRBD1 | TRBV29-1 | - | 11 | TGCAGCGTTGTGACAGGGGAGAAGCAGTACTTC | CSVVTGEKQYF
TRBJ2-6 | TRBD1 | TRBV6-1 | - | 19 | TGTGCCAGCAGTGAAAAAGACAGGGGGCCTGCCTCTGGGGCCAACGTCCTGACTTTC | CASSEKDRGPASGANVLTF
TRBJ2-7 | TRBD2 | TRBV4-1 | - | 19 | TGCGCCAGCAGCCAAACCTACGGACTAGCGGGGGCCTTCTCCTACGAGCAGTACTTC | CASSQTYGLAGAFSYEQYF
TRBJ2-1 | TRBD2 | TRBV27 | - | 17 | TGTGCCAGCAGTCCAATCCCACTAGCGGGCGTGGGCAATGAGCAGTTCTTC | CASSPIPLAGVGNEQFF
TRBJ2-1 | TRBD2 | TRBV27 | - | 15 | TGTGCCAGCAGTTTGGAGGAGCGGGGGTACAATGAGCAGTTCTTC | CASSLEERGYNEQFF
TRBJ1-5 | TRBD1 | TRBV6-6 | - | 15 | TGTGCCAGCGGCACCGGGACAGGGGAGCGTCAGCCCCAGCATTTT | CASGTGTGERQPQHF
TRBJ2-7 | - | TRBV28 | - | 15 | TGTGCCAGCCAAAAATGGGGCGGATGGACCTACGAGCAGTACTTC | CASQKWGGWTYEQYF
TRBJ2-3 | TRBD2 | TRBV19 | - | 15 | TGTGCCAGTGGTAGGACTAGCGGGGTCACAGATACGCAGTATTTT | CASGRTSGVTDTQYF
TRBJ1-1 | TRBD1 | TRBV2 | - | 15 | TGTGCCAGTATTGCCGGGACAGGGCTGAACACTGAAGCTTTCTTT | CASIAGTGLNTEAFF
TRBJ2-1 | - | TRBV4-3 | - | 12 | TGCGCCAGCAGCCAAGGTCCGGATGAGCAGTTCTTC | CASSQGPDEQFF
TRBJ2-1 | - | TRBV19 | - | 15 | TGTGCCAGTAGTATGGGCTATATCTCCTACAATGAGCAGTTCTTC | CASSMGYISYNEQFF
TRBJ2-3 | - | TRBV27 | - | 16 | TGTGCCAGCAGGAGACAGCCATTTGGGGGGACAGATACGCAGTATTTT | CASRRQPFGGTDTQYF
TRBJ2-1 | TRBD2 | TRBV7-2 | - | 18 | TGTGCCAGCAGAGCTTATCTCCTAGCGGGGGGTCATGGCGATGAGCAGTTCTTC | CASRAYLLAGGHGDEQFF
TRBJ1-3 | - | TRBV5-5 | - | 17 | TGTGCCAGCAGCTTGGGCATGCAGGCTGGCTCTGGAAACACCATATATTTT | CASSLGMQAGSGNTIYF
TRBJ2-7 | - | TRBV5-1 | once | 14 | TGCGCCAGCAGCTTGGGTGCAGGGGCGGATGAGCAGTACTTC | CASSLGAGADEQYF
TRBJ2-3 | - | TRBV7-9 | - | 16 | TGTGCCAGCAGCCACACCGACGCGGGGAGCACAGATACGCAGTATTTT | CASSHTDAGSTDTQYF
TRBJ2-3 | TRBD1 | TRBV7-9 | - | 14 | TGTGCCAGCAGCTTGGGACAGCGCACAGATACGCAGTATTTT | CASSLGQRTDTQYF
TRBJ1-2 | - | TRBV7-2 | - | 13 | TGTGCCAGCAGCTCGAGGGACAAGGATGGCTACACCTTC | CASSSRDKDGYTF
TRBJ2-7 | TRBD1 | TRBV10-3 | - | 14 | TGTGCCATCAGTGAGGGGACAGGGGGCTACGAGCAGTACTTC | CAISEGTGGYEQYF
TRBJ2-2 | - | TRBV6-6 | - | 14 | TGTGCCAGCAGTCGAGCGACAGATACCGGGGAGCTGTTTTTT | CASSRATDTGELFF
TRBJ1-2 | - | TRBV30 | - | 12 | TGTGCCTGGAGTGCCCCGGGGTCCGGCTACACCTTC | CAWSAPGSGYTF
TRBJ2-1 | - | TRBV27 | - | 15 | TGTGCCAGCACAAGGTCGGGTGCGGCCGGGTATGAGCAGTTCTTC | CASTRSGAAGYEQFF
TRBJ1-2 | - | TRBV28 | - | 14 | TGTGCCAGCAGTTTTCGGGAAATTAACTATGGCTACACCTTC | CASSFREINYGYTF
TRBJ1-5 | - | TRBV19 | once | 17 | TGTGCCAGTAGTATAGATCCGAAGAAGGGGCCCCATCAGCCCCAGCATTTT | CASSIDPKKGPHQPQHF
TRBJ1-1 | - | TRBV30 | - | 13 | TGTGCCTGGAGTTACAGTTTGAACACTGAAGCTTTCTTT | CAWSYSLNTEAFF
TRBJ1-3 | - | TRBV30 | - | 17 | TGTGCCTGGAGTGTATGGGGGAGGCCCAACTCTGGAAACACCATATATTTT | CAWSVWGRPNSGNTIYF
TRBJ2-2 | - | TRBV9 | - | 19 | TGTGCCAGCAGCGTAGTGGTCTGGGCGGGAGCGGAGGGGGCCGGGGAGCTGTTTTTT | CASSVVVWAGAEGAGELFF
TRBJ1-4 | - | TRBV6-6 | - | 17 | TGTGCCAGCAGTCCCGATCTTTCGCAGGCAACTAATGAAAAACTGTTTTTT | CASSPDLSQATNEKLFF
TRBJ2-1 | TRBD2 | TRBV7-9 | - | 17 | TGTGCCAGCAGCTTAACCCCCCTAGCGGGAGAGAGACATGAGCAGTTCTTC | CASSLTPLAGERHEQFF
TRBJ2-3 | - | TRBV5-8 | - | 13 | TGTGCCAGCAGCTTTCTGAGAACAGATACGCAGTATTTT | CASSFLRTDTQYF
TRBJ2-3 | TRBD1 | TRBV10-3 | - | 19 | TGTGCCATCAGTGATCACCATCCTGGACAGGGCGCGGGCACAGATACGCAGTATTTT | CAISDHHPGQGAGTDTQYF
TRBJ1-2 | - | TRBV30 | - | 13 | TGTGCCTGGAGTGTAAGCCGCCGCTATGGCTACACCTTC | CAWSVSRRYGYTF
TRBJ2-1 | TRBD1 | TRBV9 | - | 18 | TGTGCCAGCAGCGTACTGGACCTTGTAGGACAGGGGTTCAATGAGCAGTTCTTC | CASSVLDLVGQGFNEQFF
TRBJ2-1 | TRBD2 | TRBV5-6 | - | 15 | TGTGCCAGCAGCTTGGATTCTAGCGGGGGCCCTTTGAAGTTCTTC | CASSLDSSGGPLKFF
TRBJ2-1 | TRBD2 | TRBV5-1 | - | 18 | TGCGCCAGCAGCTTTGGGCTAGCGGGAGGGCCTGGCTCCAATGAGCAGTTCTTC | CASSFGLAGGPGSNEQFF
TRBJ1-6 | TRBD1 | TRBV19 | - | 15 | TGTGCCAGTACCACTCAGACAGGGGACGGATCACCCCTCCACTTT | CASTTQTGDGSPLHF
TRBJ1-1 | - | TRBV25-1 | - | 16 | TGTGCCAGCAGGCCCGACCAGGACAGCCGGAACACTGAAGCTTTCTTT | CASRPDQDSRNTEAFF
TRBJ2-3 | TRBD1 | TRBV3-1/TRBV3-2 | - | 17 | TGTGCCAGCAGCCCATCCCTACCCCAGGGGGCAACAGATACGCAGTATTTT | CASSPSLPQGATDTQYF
TRBJ1-2 | - | TRBV7-8 | - | 15 | TGTGCCAGCAGCCTCTCAGGTGGGGGGGGCGGTGGCTACACCTTC | CASSLSGGGGGGYTF
TRBJ2-7 | - | TRBV18 | - | 14 | TGTGCCAGCTCACCAGATCAGGATACCTACGAGCAGTACTTC | CASSPDQDTYEQYF
TRBJ2-1 | - | TRBV20-1 | - | 11 | TGCAGTGCTAACCTAATCAATGAGCAGTTCTTC | CSANLINEQFF
TRBJ2-2 | - | TRBV28 | few | 12 | TGTGCCAGCAGTTTACGGACCGGGGAGCTGTTTTTT | CASSLRTGELFF